Presented here are 4 T cell receptor beta chains from one specimen sequenced in a study of regulatory T cells in long-lasting Graves disease (dated by TCRdb to the early 2020s). Receptor amplification or capture employed multiplex PCR. Sequencing instrument: Illumina HiSeq 4000. iRepertoire HTBI primers and Arm-PCR amplification of CDR3 regions were used to construct TCR beta libraries. TCRdb applied fastp at Q25 and MiXCR to the public reads, then kept only in-frame beta chains. Each CDR3 protein gets just one entry, which takes the most common genes and DNA from the rows behind it. This sample has approximately 440,000 distinct CDR3 sequences in its table, and around 16% of those were observed once. The ten largest make up 10% to 15% of the sample. The intended sense of this specimen's time point label: newly diagnosed GD, antithyroid drugs for less than 3 months. For both TCR sequencing and RNA sequencing, RNA was extracted from PBMCs in TRIzol.

These data are also associated with another study on T cells in Graves' hyperthyroidism and ophthalmopathy.

The material was peripheral blood mononuclear cells (PBMCs), obtained at new diagnosis, from a patient treated with antithyroid drugs. The receptors were sampled from a man between 40 and 49 years old with Graves disease. Donor details come from another sample of the same person, matched by shared clones.

This clonotype was seen many times. This chain connects TRBV7-3 to TRBJ2-7; D perhaps matches TRBD2 (5 bases). This CDR3 has 14 amino acids. Trimming removed 5 bases from V and 7 bases from J, with 18 bases in between. Germline CDR1 SGHTA, CDR2 FQGTGA. The CDR3 here is CASSRHAGPGEQYF. The CDR3 region has the DNA TGTGCCAGCAGCCGGCATGCGGGCCCGGGGGAGCAGTACTTC.

The chain couples TRBV5-5 to TRBJ2-1, with no clear D. Trimming removed 1 base at V and 6 bases at J, with 11 bases between. The CDR3 is 14 residues long. The germline V gene has CDR1 SGHKS and CDR2 YYEKEE (reference sequence). The CDR3 here is CASSLLSIGNEQFF. The CDR3 nucleotides are TGTGCCAGCAGCTTGTTAAGTATTGGCAATGAGCAGTTCTTC.

This clonotype was observed at least ten times. The rearrangement uses TRBV11-2 and TRBJ2-7; possibly TRBD2 for D (6 bases). Germline V gene lookup returns CDR1 SGHAT and CDR2 FQNNGV. The V end was cut by 6 bases, the J end by 2 bases, with 17 bases between. This CDR3 comprises 15 residues. The CDR3 reads CASRSSGTQAYEQYF. The CDR3 DNA follows: TGTGCCAGCAGATCATCCGGGACTCAAGCCTACGAGCAGTACTTC.

This sequence joins TRBV20-1 and TRBJ2-7; TRBD2 aligns across 12 bases. From germline, CDR1 is DFQATT and CDR2 SNEGSKA (reference sequence). The CDR3 runs 15 residues. Trimming took 4 bases from V and 7 from J; bases not matched to a gene: 11. The CDR3 DNA sequence: TGCAGTGCTAAGACACTAGCGGGAGGCCCGGGGGAGCAGTACTTC. Translated: CSAKTLAGGPGEQYF.